Shown below are 24 T cell receptor beta chains from a single sample sequenced in a study of blood T cell repertoires in COVID-19. Sequenced by immunoSEQ multiplex PCR; TCRdb stores in-frame clones only, minus some. The sample yields under 55,000 clones, 86% seen once. Sequenced: peripheral blood. The receptors here all came from a middle-aged man with active COVID-19.

The chain carries TRBV11-2 and TRBJ1-2, with D perhaps TRBD1 (5 bases). The CDR3 has 13 residues. Per the germline V gene, CDR1 is SGHAT and CDR2 is FQNNGV. V shed 5 bases and J shed 8 bases, with 15 bases lying between them. The DNA of the CDR3 is TGTGCCAGCAGCCCGTCATCAGGGTACGGCTACACCTTC. This encodes CASSPSSGYGYTF.

The rearrangement links TRBV24-1 to TRBJ1-2; TRBD1 might be the D (5 bases). Trimming took 4 bases from V and 2 from J, leaving 10 bases between them. Germline lookup yields CDR1 KGHDR and CDR2 SFDVKD. CDR3 size: 14 residues. The CDR3 loop reads CATSEARVNYGYTF. CDR3 DNA sequence: TGTGCCACCAGTGAAGCCAGGGTAAACTATGGCTACACCTTC.

The rearrangement joins TRBV28 to TRBJ1-2; 9 bases are shared with TRBD1. This CDR3 region has 18 residues. The V gene end was trimmed by 2 bases and the J gene end by 0 bases; junction bases not matched to a gene: 10. The V gene's germline CDR1 is MDHEN and CDR2 SYDVKM. DNA for the CDR3: TGTGCCAGCAGTTTAAGCGTTGACAGGGGGTTCTCTAACTATGGCTACACCTTC. Translation: CASSLSVDRGFSNYGYTF.

This chain joins TRBV15 and TRBJ2-1, with a tentative D call TRBD1 (6 bases). This CDR3 region has 17 residues. Germline assignment: CDR1 LNHNV and CDR2 YYDKDF (reference sequence). V lost 0 bases and J 1 base, leaving 13 bases between the germline ends. This CDR3 is CATSRDAPGASYNEQFF. DNA for the CDR3: TGTGCCACCAGCAGAGATGCGCCAGGGGCATCCTACAATGAGCAGTTCTTC.

The chain is built from TRBV10-3 and TRBJ1-5; D call uncertain. CDR3 size: 12 residues. Trimming left V 4 bases short and J 5 bases short, with 6 bases between. The V gene's germline CDR1 is ENHRY and CDR2 SYGVKD. CDR3 residues: CAISGGDQPQHF. The CDR3 DNA reads TGTGCCATCAGTGGCGGGGATCAGCCCCAGCATTTT.

The rearrangement uses TRBV3-1 (or the pseudogene TRBV3-2) and TRBJ1-1; D is undetermined. V was shortened by 1 base and J by 2 bases, with 11 bases between the two germline ends. The length of the CDR3 is 15 residues. Germline V gene data show CDR1 as LGHDT and CDR2 as YNNKEL (reference sequence). CDR3 sequence reads: CASSQVGGLNTEAFF. The DNA of the CDR3 is TGTGCCAGCAGCCAAGTCGGCGGACTAAACACTGAAGCTTTCTTT.

This chain connects TRBV18 to TRBJ1-5, with a possible D match to TRBD1 (6 bases). Trimming removed 6 bases at V and 6 bases at J, with 18 bases between. CDR1 is KGHSH and CDR2 is LQKENI in the germline V gene. CDR3 length: 15 residues. The CDR3 nucleotides are TGTGCCAGCTCCCTGGGGGGGGCCGTAGGTCAGCCCCAGCATTTT. It encodes CASSLGGAVGQPQHF.

The chain is built from TRBV5-1 and TRBJ2-1; 11 positions agree with TRBD2. The CDR3 sequence is 15 residues long. Losses at the gene ends were 4 bases for V and 5 bases for J; bases not matched to a gene: 5. The germline CDR1 and CDR2 sequences are SGHRS and YFSETQ. The CDR3 protein is CASSTRLAGNNEQFF. In DNA form, the CDR3 reads TGCGCCAGCAGCACACGACTAGCGGGGAACAATGAGCAGTTCTTC.

V and J are TRBV4-1 and TRBJ2-1, with 10 positions matching TRBD2. The CDR3 spans 19 residues. Germline loops: CDR1 MGHRA, CDR2 YSYEKL. The V segment lost 4 bases and the J segment 4 bases; nucleotides outside the gene matches: 16. The CDR3 DNA follows: TGCGCCAGCAGCCCCGGCGGGCTAGCGGGGGCGGGAAGTTACAATGAGCAGTTCTTC. Translated, it gives CASSPGGLAGAGSYNEQFF.

This rearrangement joins TRBV28 to TRBJ2-3; 7 bases agree with TRBD1. V gave up 6 bases and J gave up 4 bases; unmatched junction bases: 16. Germline loops: CDR1 MDHEN, CDR2 SYDVKM. The CDR3 spans 17 residues. CDR3 protein: CASSPARTGLWADTQYF. The CDR3 bases are TGTGCCAGCAGCCCCGCCAGGACAGGTCTTTGGGCAGATACGCAGTATTTT.

J is TRBJ2-3 and V is TRBV2, with TRBD2 identical over 9 bases. This CDR3 contains 13 residues. The V gene's germline CDR1 is SNHLY and CDR2 FYNNEI. With V trimmed by 10 bases and J by 2 bases, 4 bases remained unmatched. The CDR3 sequence is CAILGLATDTQYF. The CDR3 coding sequence is TGTGCCATTCTGGGACTAGCCACAGATACGCAGTATTTT.

The rearrangement uses TRBV5-6 and TRBJ1-2; tentatively, D is TRBD1 (6 bases). Germline V gives CDR1 SGHDT, CDR2 YYEEEE. Trimming cost V 4 bases and J 7 bases, with 17 bases left between them. The CDR3 covers 14 residues. In DNA form, the CDR3 reads TGTGCCAGCAGCCCGGGGGGGGCGTCCCGTGGCTACACCTTC. This codes for CASSPGGASRGYTF.

This chain connects TRBV9 to TRBJ2-6; D may be TRBD1 (5 bases). Germline lookup yields CDR1 SGDLS and CDR2 YYNGEE. V lost 4 bases to trimming and J lost 0 bases, with 17 bases between them. There are 18 residues in the CDR3. The CDR3 protein is CASSSRKGRSSGANVLTF. CDR3 sequence (DNA): TGTGCCAGCAGCTCCCGGAAGGGGCGGAGCTCTGGGGCCAACGTCCTGACTTTC. Full variable domain (outside the CDR3, taken from reference TRBV9 and TRBJ2-6): DSGVTQTPKHLITATGQRVTLRCSPRSGDLSVYWYQQSLDQGLQFLIQYYNGEERAKGNILERFSAQQFPDLHSELNLSSLELGDSALYFCASSSRKGRSSGANVLTFGAGSRLTVL.

V and J are TRBV27 and TRBJ2-5; 9 nucleotides agree with TRBD2. The CDR3 runs to 18 residues. The V gene's germline CDR1 is MNHEY and CDR2 SMNVEV (reference sequence). Losses at the gene ends were 8 bases for V and 4 bases for J; bases not matched to a gene: 20. The CDR3 protein is CASQWVAGDRGPPETQYF. DNA of the CDR3: TGTGCCAGCCAGTGGGTAGCGGGAGATCGGGGCCCCCCAGAGACCCAGTACTTC.

V usage is TRBV5-1 and J usage is TRBJ1-2; the match to TRBD1 covers 12 bases. This CDR3 spans 14 amino acids. Germline CDR1 is SGHRS and CDR2 is YFSETQ. Unmatched junction bases numbered 3, after V lost 4 bases and J lost 5 bases. In DNA, the CDR3 is TGCGCCAGCAGCCCGGGACAGGGGGCATATGGCTACACCTTC. Translation: CASSPGQGAYGYTF.

The chain joins TRBV10-1 to TRBJ2-5, with a possible D match to TRBD2 (6 bases). Trimming removed 2 bases at V and 1 base at J, with 8 bases between. Germline V gives CDR1 WNHNN, CDR2 SYGVQD (reference sequence). The CDR3 has 14 residues. The CDR3 here is CASSEAGGQETQYF. The DNA for the CDR3 is TGCGCCAGCAGTGAGGCCGGGGGCCAAGAGACCCAGTACTTC.

V and J are TRBV11-2 and TRBJ1-2; D gene ambiguous. Per germline, CDR1 SGHAT and CDR2 FQNNGV. The CDR3 is made up of 14 amino acids. V was pared by 4 bases and J by 3 bases, with 12 bases between. In nucleotides, the CDR3 is TGTGCCAGCAGCTCTGGGCCAACCTACTATGGCTACACCTTC. Its protein product is CASSSGPTYYGYTF.

The chain has TRBV5-1 and TRBJ2-7, with D perhaps TRBD2 (5 bases). The germline V gene encodes CDR1 SGHRS and CDR2 YFSETQ. This CDR3 region has 12 residues. V lost 4 bases to trimming and J lost 13 bases, with 18 bases between them. CDR3 nucleotide sequence: TGCGCCAGCAGCCCCCGGGGTAGCTTCCATTACTTC. Translating gives CASSPRGSFHYF.

V gene TRBV30 combines with J gene TRBJ2-7; 8 nucleotides align to TRBD1. The CDR3 is 12 amino acids. V was pared by 2 bases and J by 4 bases, with 1 base of the junction left unmatched. Germline V gene lookup returns CDR1 GTSNPN and CDR2 SVGIG (reference sequence). CDR3 protein: CAWSRQGYEQYF. The CDR3 region has the DNA TGTGCCTGGAGTCGACAGGGGTACGAGCAGTACTTC.

The V and J genes are TRBV6-1 and TRBJ2-2; possible D gene TRBD2, 5 bases. The CDR3 is 14 amino acids. The germline gives CDR1 MNHNS, CDR2 SASEGT. V was cut by 1 base and J by 4 bases, with 7 bases left in between. As DNA, the CDR3 is TGTGCCAGCAGTGAAGAGCGGTCCACCGGGGAGCTGTTTTTT. It is translated as CASSEERSTGELFF.

This clone is medium-sized in the sample. The sample holds other DNA sequences that translate to the same CDR3. The rearrangement uses TRBV3-1 (or the pseudogene TRBV3-2) and TRBJ2-1; 11 nucleotides line up with TRBD2. Germline loops: CDR1 LGHDT, CDR2 YNNKEL (reference sequence). The CDR3 is made up of 14 amino acids. V shed 3 bases and J 7 bases; nucleotides not matched to a gene: 2. CDR3 residues: CASSQGLADNEQFF. CDR3 in DNA: TGTGCCAGCAGCCAGGGACTAGCGGATAATGAGCAGTTCTTC.

V and J are TRBV2 and TRBJ2-1, with 7 bases lining up with TRBD2. Trimming took 0 bases from V and 9 from J; bases not matched to a gene: 11. This CDR3 contains 16 residues. Germline V gene sequence: CDR1 SNHLY, CDR2 FYNNEI. CDR3 nucleotide sequence: TGTGCCAGCAGTGAAGCCCCCCGGGGGGTGAAGGCTGAGCAGTTCTTC. This encodes CASSEAPRGVKAEQFF.

V usage is TRBV19 and J usage is TRBJ1-4; 7 bases map to TRBD1. V trimming: 5 bases; J trimming: 0 bases; junction bases outside the gene matches: 6. Germline assignment: CDR1 LNHDA and CDR2 SQIVND (reference sequence). CDR3 size: 16 residues. CDR3 protein: CASSPGTEATNEKLFF. The CDR3 DNA sequence: TGTGCCAGTAGTCCTGGGACAGAAGCAACTAATGAAAAACTGTTTTTT.

The chain combines TRBV7-8 with TRBJ2-2, with D perhaps TRBD1 (5 bases). V was clipped by 5 bases and J by 4 bases, with 20 bases between them. The CDR3 has 17 residues. Germline V gene data show CDR1 as SGHVS and CDR2 as FQNEAQ. The CDR3 protein is CASSPPVTGLGTGELFF. Here the CDR3 DNA reads TGTGCCAGCAGCCCCCCGGTAACAGGTCTTGGCACCGGGGAGCTGTTTTTT.